The clone carrying this T cell receptor beta chain occurred many times. Time point specified: patch test 3, about 24 weeks after DPC sensitization. Sample treatment: therapeutic diphenylcyclopropenone sensitization with weekly scalp DPC. Each CDR3 protein is one row after TCRdb ran MiXCR on the RACE reads. The table has about 110,000 distinct CDR3 sequences, about 34% seen once. The CDR3 sequence is 15 residues long. The V gene lost 10 bases and the J gene lost 2 bases, with 20 bases spanning the gap. Germline assignment: CDR1 MNHNS and CDR2 SASEGT. The record originates from a study of human T cells and chemical hapten exposure.

The rearrangement joins TRBV6-1 to TRBJ2-5; D gene ambiguous. This specimen was whole blood, taken in connection with sensitization to the hapten diphenylcyclopropenone (DPC). The sequence came from a man between 35 and 55 years old with alopecia areata. Some clones in this sample may be carry-over from other donors' samples. The CDR3 sequence: CAIDADHTRQETQYF. CDR3 sequence (DNA): TGTGCCATCGACGCAGACCACACAAGACAAGAGACCCAGTACTTC.